Detailed here is one T cell receptor beta chain. The data were produced by immunoSEQ multiplex PCR, yet TCRdb's version contains in-frame clones alone and is incomplete. The table includes about 100,000 clones, 95% detected once. The data were taken from a study of technical replicates of blood from a few donors. This CDR3 contains 15 residues. CDR1 is MGHRA, CDR2 YSYEKL, per germline. The V gene lost 4 bases and the J gene lost 5 bases, with 17 bases spanning the gap. V and J are TRBV4-1 and TRBJ2-5, with D possibly TRBD2 on 8 matching bases. Sequenced input: T cells isolated from PBMCs. The TCR sequence derives from a human donor in good health. CDR3 coding DNA: TGCGCCAGCAGCCTCGGGACTAGGGGGCGGGAGACCCAGTACTTC. Protein: CASSLGTRGRETQYF.